This T cell receptor beta chain was profiled in a study of response to subunit inactivated influenza vaccine. The CDR3 length is 16 residues. V was pared by 5 bases and J by 4 bases, with 10 bases of the junction left unmatched. This clonotype was seen ten or more times. MiXCR was run by TCRdb on the RT-PCR reads, yielding one entry per CDR3 protein. This sample has approximately 520,000 distinct CDR3 sequences, with around 25% found just once. The J gene is TRBJ2-1, the V gene TRBV12-3 or TRBV12-4; TRBD2 aligns across 8 bases. Sequences were derived from CD4+ T cells sorted from PBMCs, sampled 4 to 6 days after vaccination. This receptor was obtained from a man in his forties or fifties who received an inactivated influenza vaccine. DNA for the CDR3: TGTGCCAGCAGTCAAAATCCGGGGGGGCAGTACAATGAGCAGTTCTTC. It encodes CASSQNPGGQYNEQFF.